The 18 T cell receptor beta chains below were found in one sample sequenced in a study of T-cell reconstitution after alpha-beta-depleted transplantation in children. Preparation of the TCRbeta library was carried out with unique molecular identifiers. TCRdb re-analysed the PCR reads in MiXCR, keeping a single row per CDR3 protein. The sample records fewer than 450,000 distinct CDR3 sequences, 15% to 20% being singletons. Specimen: PBMCs, mostly from graft donor cells, collected 360 days after TCRalphabeta/CD19-depleted stem cell transplant. These receptors were taken from a male patient between 2 and 10 years old who had a stem cell transplant for acute lymphoblastic leukemia, so the T cells may come from the graft donor.

This clonotype showed up just a few times. V gene TRBV18 combines with J gene TRBJ2-7, with 10 bases matching TRBD2. CDR3 size: 15 residues. The ends lost 0 bases at V and 1 base at J; junction bases unmatched: 0. CDR1 KGHSH and CDR2 LQKENI come from the germline V gene. CDR3 sequence (DNA): TGTGCCAGCTCACCACCGGGACTAGCGTCCTACGAGCAGTACTTC. It yields the protein CASSPPGLASYEQYF.

This clonotype was seen many times. This chain joins TRBV19 and TRBJ1-5; TRBD1 aligns across 7 bases. After removal of 7 bases from V and 7 bases from J, the junction contained 13 bases not matched to a gene. CDR1 is LNHDA, CDR2 SQIVND, per germline (reference sequence). This CDR3 comprises 15 residues. CDR3 residues: CASTNGRGLHQPQHF. The CDR3 region has the DNA TGTGCCAGTACCAATGGGAGGGGGCTACACCAGCCCCAGCATTTT.

This clonotype was picked up many times. J is TRBJ2-5 and V is TRBV5-1; TRBD2 might be the D (5 bases). The CDR3 is 12 residues long. Germline CDR1 and CDR2: SGHRS and YFSETQ. Trimming took 4 bases from V and 5 from J, leaving 9 bases between them. CDR3 sequence: CASSRGWETQYF. DNA for the CDR3: TGCGCCAGCAGCCGGGGTTGGGAGACCCAGTACTTC.

This clonotype turned up a few times. V gene TRBV7-9 combines with J gene TRBJ2-7, with 8 bases fitting TRBD1. The V segment lost 5 bases and the J segment 1 base; nucleotides outside the gene matches: 7. The CDR3 loop spans 15 amino acids. The germline gives CDR1 SEHNR, CDR2 FQNEAQ (reference sequence). The CDR3 loop reads CASSTGTGLSYEQYF. CDR3 nucleotides: TGTGCCAGCAGCACCGGGACAGGTTTATCCTACGAGCAGTACTTC.

The gene calls are TRBV5-1 and TRBJ1-1; a weak D match, TRBD1 (5 bases). Trimming removed 0 bases from V and 2 bases from J, with 8 bases in between. The CDR3 loop spans 14 amino acids. Germline loops: CDR1 SGHRS, CDR2 YFSETQ. The CDR3 DNA follows: TGCGCCAGCAGCTTGGCGACAGCTAACACTGAAGCTTTCTTT. Protein sequence: CASSLATANTEAFF.

This clonotype was counted at least ten times. In DNA, the CDR3 is TGTGCCAGCAGCCCAGGGACTCTCCCGTTCTTC. This gives the protein CASSPGTLPFF. The gene calls are TRBV7-2 and TRBJ2-1, with D tentatively TRBD2 (6 bases). The germline V gene encodes CDR1 SGHTA and CDR2 FQGNSA. V was shortened by 5 bases and J by 15 bases, with 14 bases between the two germline ends. The CDR3 spans 11 residues.

The sample holds a few counts of this clonotype. The chain uses TRBV5-1 and TRBJ1-2; 7 positions match TRBD1. Germline V gene data show CDR1 as SGHRS and CDR2 as YFSETQ. Trimming removed 6 bases from V and 6 bases from J; junction bases left unmatched: 8. The CDR3 contains 13 residues. In DNA form, the CDR3 reads TGCGCCAGCAATCCTCGGACAGGCGATGGCTACACCTTC. It specifies CASNPRTGDGYTF.

This clonotype has a handful of counts. J is TRBJ1-6 and V is TRBV4-1, with a possible D match to TRBD1 (5 bases). There are 14 residues in the CDR3. V lost 6 bases and J lost 11, with 17 bases in between. Germline CDR1 is MGHRA and CDR2 is YSYEKL. Written as DNA, the CDR3 is TGCGCCAGCAGGGAAAGCAGGGAGCGAACACCCCTCCACTTT. This translates into CASRESRERTPLHF.

This clonotype was observed once. Since no conserved phenylalanine or tryptophan closes the CDR3, a read error is the likely cause. The chain links TRBV4-2 to TRBJ1-2, with unresolved D. Germline CDR1 and CDR2: LGHNA and YNFKEQ. The V end was cut by 0 bases, the J end by 3 bases, with 14 bases between. The CDR3 runs to 16 residues. The CDR3, as DNA: TGTGCCAGCAGCCAAGATCCGGCAGCTGGGCACTATGGCTACACCTGC. Protein: CASSQDPAAGHYGYTC.

This clonotype came up many times. The genes are TRBV9 and TRBJ2-7, with TRBD1 matching over 9 bases. The germline gives CDR1 SGDLS, CDR2 YYNGEE. The ends lost 1 base at V and 4 bases at J; junction bases unmatched: 6. The CDR3 totals 15 residues. The CDR3 loop reads CASSVRDRGGYEQYF. The DNA for the CDR3 is TGTGCCAGCAGCGTAAGAGACAGGGGGGGATACGAGCAGTACTTC.

The chain has TRBV24-1 and TRBJ2-5; maybe TRBD2 (6 bases). Germline values: CDR1 KGHDR, CDR2 SFDVKD. V was clipped by 5 bases and J by 0 bases, with 9 bases between them. The CDR3 sequence is 14 residues long. CDR3 in DNA: TGTGCCACCAGTGTGGGGGGAAACCAAGAGACCCAGTACTTC. Amino acids: CATSVGGNQETQYF.

The V call is TRBV20-1, the J call TRBJ1-5, with D perhaps matching TRBD1 (5 bases). This CDR3 spans 15 amino acids. Trimming shortened V by 3 bases and J by 5 bases, and 17 bases separated the two germline ends. The germline V gene has CDR1 DFQATT and CDR2 SNEGSKA (reference sequence). This chain's CDR3 is CSASRGHLGYQPQHF. In nucleotides, the CDR3 is TGCAGTGCTAGCCGAGGACATTTAGGGTATCAGCCCCAGCATTTT.

This clonotype was detected a few times. V and J are TRBV4-3 and TRBJ2-7; D gene uncertain. The CDR3 contains 14 residues. Germline CDR1 is LGHNA and CDR2 is YSLEER. V lost 4 bases, J lost 3 bases, and 13 bases lay in between. CDR3 loop: CASSRSLGDYEQYF. Here the CDR3 DNA reads TGCGCCAGCAGCCGTAGCCTTGGAGACTACGAGCAGTACTTC.

This clonotype appeared a few times. This rearrangement joins TRBV29-1 to TRBJ2-2, with D perhaps being TRBD1 or TRBD2 (6 bases each). The V and J ends lost 4 bases and 3 bases respectively, with 15 bases between them. The CDR3 runs to 15 residues. Germline V gives CDR1 SQVTM, CDR2 ANQGSEA. CDR3: CSVASGARYTGELFF. CDR3 DNA sequence: TGCAGCGTTGCTTCGGGGGCAAGGTACACCGGGGAGCTGTTTTTT.

This clonotype was observed a handful of times. J is TRBJ2-1 and V is TRBV29-1, with D perhaps TRBD1 (5 bases). The V and J ends lost 4 bases and 8 bases respectively, with 12 bases between them. The germline gives CDR1 SQVTM, CDR2 ANQGSEA. The CDR3 has 12 amino acids. The CDR3 loop is CSVVGRADEQFF. For the CDR3, the DNA is TGCAGCGTTGTGGGCAGGGCCGATGAGCAGTTCTTC.

This clonotype has only a few counts. The CDR3 region has the DNA TGCAGCGTTGGTGACACCACAGATACGCAGTATTTT. Translating it yields CSVGDTTDTQYF. The chain recombines TRBV29-1 with TRBJ2-3, with D unclear. Germline assignment: CDR1 SQVTM and CDR2 ANQGSEA. Trimming took off 4 bases at V and 2 bases at J, with 7 bases between the two ends. The CDR3 extends over 12 amino acids.

This clonotype was counted many times. This chain uses TRBV28 with TRBJ2-7, with no clear D. Germline V gene data show CDR1 as MDHEN and CDR2 as SYDVKM. V gave up 3 bases and J gave up 4 bases, with 7 bases separating them. The CDR3 is 12 amino acids. The CDR3 DNA reads as TGTGCCAGCAGTTTTCAAGCTTACGAGCAGTACTTC. Translated, it gives CASSFQAYEQYF.

CDR3 DNA sequence: TGTGCCAGCAGACTTTCAGGTTGGGAAGGCTACACCTTC. Amino acids: CASRLSGWEGYTF. The genes are TRBV6-2 or TRBV6-3 and TRBJ1-2; D not resolved. CDR1 and CDR2 (germline): MNHEY, SVGEGT. V lost 6 bases to trimming and J lost 8 bases, with 16 bases between them. The CDR3 is 13 residues long.